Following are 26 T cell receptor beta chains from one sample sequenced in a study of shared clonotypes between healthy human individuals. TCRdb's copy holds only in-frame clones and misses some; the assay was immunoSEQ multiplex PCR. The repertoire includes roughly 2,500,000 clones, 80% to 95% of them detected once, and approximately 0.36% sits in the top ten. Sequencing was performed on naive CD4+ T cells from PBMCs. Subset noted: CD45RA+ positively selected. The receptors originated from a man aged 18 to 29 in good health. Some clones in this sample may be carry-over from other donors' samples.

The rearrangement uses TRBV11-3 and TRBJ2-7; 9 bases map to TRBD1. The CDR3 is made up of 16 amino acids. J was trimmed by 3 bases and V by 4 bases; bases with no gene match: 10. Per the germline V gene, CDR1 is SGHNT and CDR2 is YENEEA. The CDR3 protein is CASSSCEGQGYYEQYF. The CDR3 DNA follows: TGTGCCAGCAGCTCGTGTGAAGGACAGGGGTACTACGAGCAGTACTTC. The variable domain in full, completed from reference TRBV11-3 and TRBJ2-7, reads EAGVVQSPRYKIIEKKQPVAFWCNPISGHNTLYWYLQNLGQGPELLIRYENEEAVDDSQLPKDRFSAERLKGVDSTLKIQPAELGDSAVYLCASSSCEGQGYYEQYFGPGTRLTVT.

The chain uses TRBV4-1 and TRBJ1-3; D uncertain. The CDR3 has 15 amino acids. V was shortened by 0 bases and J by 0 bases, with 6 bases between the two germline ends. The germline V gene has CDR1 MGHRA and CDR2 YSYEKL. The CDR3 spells CASSQEGSSGNTIYF. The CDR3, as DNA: TGCGCCAGCAGCCAAGAGGGGAGCTCTGGAAACACCATATATTTT.

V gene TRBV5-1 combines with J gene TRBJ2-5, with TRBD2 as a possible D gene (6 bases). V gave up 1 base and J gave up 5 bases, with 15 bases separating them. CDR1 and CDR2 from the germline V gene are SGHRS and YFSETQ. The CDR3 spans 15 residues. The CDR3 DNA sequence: TGCGCCAGCAGCTTGACTGTGGCGGGGTGGGAGACCCAGTACTTC. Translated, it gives CASSLTVAGWETQYF.

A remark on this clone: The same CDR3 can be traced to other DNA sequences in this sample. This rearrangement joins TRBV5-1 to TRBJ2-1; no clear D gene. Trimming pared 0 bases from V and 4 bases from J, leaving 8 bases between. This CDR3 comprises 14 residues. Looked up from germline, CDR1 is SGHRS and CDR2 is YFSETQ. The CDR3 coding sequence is TGCGCCAGCAGCTTGGGTGAACCGTACAATGAGCAGTTCTTC. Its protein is CASSLGEPYNEQFF.

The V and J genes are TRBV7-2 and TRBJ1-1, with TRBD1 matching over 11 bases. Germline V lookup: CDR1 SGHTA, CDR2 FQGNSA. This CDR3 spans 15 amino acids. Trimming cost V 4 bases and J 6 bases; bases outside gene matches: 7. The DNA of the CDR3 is TGTGCCAGCAGCTCCCGACCGGGACAGGGGGCTGAAGCTTTCTTT. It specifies CASSSRPGQGAEAFF.

CDR3 region: CAISEAAGTGFNQPQHF. CDR3 in DNA: TGTGCCATCAGTGAAGCAGCCGGGACAGGCTTCAATCAGCCCCAGCATTTT. This chain links TRBV10-3 with TRBJ1-5; TRBD1 agrees at 8 bases. Germline V gene data show CDR1 as ENHRY and CDR2 as SYGVKD. Unmatched junction bases numbered 10, after V lost 3 bases and J lost 3 bases. The CDR3 covers 17 residues.

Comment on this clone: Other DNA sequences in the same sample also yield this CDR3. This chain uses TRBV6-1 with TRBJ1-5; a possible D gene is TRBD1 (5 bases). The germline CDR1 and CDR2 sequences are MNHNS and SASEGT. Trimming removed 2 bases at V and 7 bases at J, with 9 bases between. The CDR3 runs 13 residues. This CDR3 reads CASSERRGQPQHF. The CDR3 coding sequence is TGTGCCAGCAGTGAAAGGAGGGGACAGCCCCAGCATTTT.

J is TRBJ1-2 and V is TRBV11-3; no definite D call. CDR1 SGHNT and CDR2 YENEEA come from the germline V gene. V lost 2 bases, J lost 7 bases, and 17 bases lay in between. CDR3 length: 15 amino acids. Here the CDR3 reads CASSLSVLTLSGYTF. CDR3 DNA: TGTGCCAGCAGCTTAAGTGTACTGACCTTAAGTGGCTACACCTTC.

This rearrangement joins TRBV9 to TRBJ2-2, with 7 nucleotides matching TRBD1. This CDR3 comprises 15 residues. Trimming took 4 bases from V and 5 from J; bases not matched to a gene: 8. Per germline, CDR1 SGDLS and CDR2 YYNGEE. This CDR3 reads CASSPGDSRTGELFF. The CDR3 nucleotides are TGTGCCAGCAGCCCAGGGGACAGCCGAACCGGGGAGCTGTTTTTT.

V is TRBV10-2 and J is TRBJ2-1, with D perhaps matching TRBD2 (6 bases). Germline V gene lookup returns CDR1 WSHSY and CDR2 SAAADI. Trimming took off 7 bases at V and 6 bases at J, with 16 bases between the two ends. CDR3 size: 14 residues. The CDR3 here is CASNRDWLFNEQFF. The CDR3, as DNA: TGCGCCAGCAACCGGGACTGGCTCTTCAATGAGCAGTTCTTC.

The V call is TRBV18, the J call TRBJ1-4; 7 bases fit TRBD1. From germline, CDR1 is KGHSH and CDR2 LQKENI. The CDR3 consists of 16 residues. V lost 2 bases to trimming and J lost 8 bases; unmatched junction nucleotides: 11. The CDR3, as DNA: TGTGCCAGCTCACCAACCAAGGGGGCAGTTAGCGAAAAACTGTTTTTT. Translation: CASSPTKGAVSEKLFF. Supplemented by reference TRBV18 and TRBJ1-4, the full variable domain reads NAGVMQNPRHLVRRRGQEARLRCSPMKGHSHVYWYRQLPEEGLKFMVYLQKENIIDESGMPKERFSAEFPKEGPSILRIQQVVRGDSAAYFCASSPTKGAVSEKLFFGSGTQLSVL.

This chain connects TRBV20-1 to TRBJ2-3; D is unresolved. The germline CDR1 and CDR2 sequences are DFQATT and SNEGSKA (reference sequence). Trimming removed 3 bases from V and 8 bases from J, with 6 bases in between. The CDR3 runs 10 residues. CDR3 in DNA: TGCAGTGCTAGTACTTCTACGCAGTATTTT. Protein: CSASTSTQYF.

DNA of the CDR3: TGCGCCAGCATGCCCCCGACTGGACTAAATGAGCAGTTCTTC. This codes for CASMPPTGLNEQFF. This chain uses TRBV5-1 with TRBJ2-1; possible D gene TRBD2, 6 bases. V dropped 6 bases and J dropped 7 bases, with 17 bases sitting between them. The CDR3 loop spans 14 amino acids. Germline V gives CDR1 SGHRS, CDR2 YFSETQ.

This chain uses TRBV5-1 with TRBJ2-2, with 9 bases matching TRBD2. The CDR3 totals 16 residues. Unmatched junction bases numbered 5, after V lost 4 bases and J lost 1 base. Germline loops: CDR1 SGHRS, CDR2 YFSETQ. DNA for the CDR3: TGCGCCAGCAGCGCCTTAGCGGGGGTGAACACCGGGGAGCTGTTTTTT. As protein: CASSALAGVNTGELFF.

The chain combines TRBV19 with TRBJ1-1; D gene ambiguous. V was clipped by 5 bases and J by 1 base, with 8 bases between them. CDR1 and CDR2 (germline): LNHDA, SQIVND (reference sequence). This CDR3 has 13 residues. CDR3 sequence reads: CASSYPPNTEAFF. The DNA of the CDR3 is TGTGCCAGTAGTTATCCTCCGAACACTGAAGCTTTCTTT.

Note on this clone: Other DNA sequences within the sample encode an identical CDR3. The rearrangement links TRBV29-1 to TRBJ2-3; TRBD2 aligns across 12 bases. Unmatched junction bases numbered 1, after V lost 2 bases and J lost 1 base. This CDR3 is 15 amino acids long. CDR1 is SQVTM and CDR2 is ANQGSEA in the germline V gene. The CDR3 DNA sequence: TGCAGCGTTGAACGACTAGCGGGGGGCACAGATACGCAGTATTTT. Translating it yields CSVERLAGGTDTQYF.

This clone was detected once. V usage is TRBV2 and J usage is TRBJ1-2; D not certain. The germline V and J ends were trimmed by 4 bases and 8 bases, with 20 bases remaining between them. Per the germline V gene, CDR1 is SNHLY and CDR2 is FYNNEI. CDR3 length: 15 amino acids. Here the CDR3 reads CASSVTTGSGGGYTF. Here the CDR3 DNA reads TGTGCCAGCAGTGTTACAACCGGGTCAGGAGGAGGCTACACCTTC.

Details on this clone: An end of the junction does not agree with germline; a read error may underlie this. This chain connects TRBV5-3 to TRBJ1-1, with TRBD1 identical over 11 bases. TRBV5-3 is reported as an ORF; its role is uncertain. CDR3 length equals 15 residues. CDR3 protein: CASSLDRGLFTEAFF. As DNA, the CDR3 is TGTGCCAGCAGCTTGGACAGGGGGCTTTTCACTGAAGCTTTCTTT.

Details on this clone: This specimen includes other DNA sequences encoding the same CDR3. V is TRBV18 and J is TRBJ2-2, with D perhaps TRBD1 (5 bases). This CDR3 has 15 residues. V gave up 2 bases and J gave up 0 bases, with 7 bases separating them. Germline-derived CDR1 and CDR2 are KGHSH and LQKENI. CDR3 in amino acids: CASSPSGPNTGELFF. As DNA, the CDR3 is TGTGCCAGCTCACCATCAGGGCCGAACACCGGGGAGCTGTTTTTT.

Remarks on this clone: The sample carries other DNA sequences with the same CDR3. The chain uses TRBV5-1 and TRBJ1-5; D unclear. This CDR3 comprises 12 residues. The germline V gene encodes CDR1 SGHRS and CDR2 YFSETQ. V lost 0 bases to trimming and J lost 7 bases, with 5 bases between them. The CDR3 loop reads CASSLDGQPQHF. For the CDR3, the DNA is TGCGCCAGCAGCTTGGATGGGCAGCCCCAGCATTTT. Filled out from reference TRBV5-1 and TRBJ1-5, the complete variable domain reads KAGVTQTPRYLIKTRGQQVTLSCSPISGHRSVSWYQQTPGQGLQFLFEYFSETQRNKGNFPGRFSGRQFSNSRSEMNVSTLELGDSALYLCASSLDGQPQHFGDGTRLSIL.

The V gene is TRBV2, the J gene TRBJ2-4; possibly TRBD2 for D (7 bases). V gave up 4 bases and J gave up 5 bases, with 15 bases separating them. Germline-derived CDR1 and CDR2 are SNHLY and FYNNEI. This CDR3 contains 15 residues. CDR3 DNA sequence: TGTGCCAGCAGTGTCGGGGGGCGTGTGGAAAACATTCAGTACTTC. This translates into CASSVGGRVENIQYF.

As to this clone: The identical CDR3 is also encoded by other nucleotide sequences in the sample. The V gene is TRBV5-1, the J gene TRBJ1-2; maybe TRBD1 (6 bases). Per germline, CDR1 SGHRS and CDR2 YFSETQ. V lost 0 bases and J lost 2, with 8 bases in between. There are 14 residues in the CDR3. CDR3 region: CASSLGTANYGYTF. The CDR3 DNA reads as TGCGCCAGCAGCTTGGGGACAGCAAACTATGGCTACACCTTC.

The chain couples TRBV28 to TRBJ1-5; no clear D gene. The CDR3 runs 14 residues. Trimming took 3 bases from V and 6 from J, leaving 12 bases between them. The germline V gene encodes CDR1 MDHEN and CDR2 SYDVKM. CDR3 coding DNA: TGTGCCAGCAGTTTGATGGCCGCGATTCAGCCCCAGCATTTT. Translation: CASSLMAAIQPQHF. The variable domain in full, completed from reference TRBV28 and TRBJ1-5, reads DVKVTQSSRYLVKRTGEKVFLECVQDMDHENMFWYRQDPGLGLRLIYFSYDVKMKEKGDIPEGYSVSREKKERFSLILESASTNQTSMYLCASSLMAAIQPQHFGDGTRLSIL.

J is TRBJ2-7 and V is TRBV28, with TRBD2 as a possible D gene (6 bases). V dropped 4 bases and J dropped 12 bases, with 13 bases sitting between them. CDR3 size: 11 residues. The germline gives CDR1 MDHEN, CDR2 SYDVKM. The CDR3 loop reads CASSSAGGRYF. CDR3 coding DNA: TGTGCCAGCAGTTCTGCCGGAGGGCGGTACTTC.

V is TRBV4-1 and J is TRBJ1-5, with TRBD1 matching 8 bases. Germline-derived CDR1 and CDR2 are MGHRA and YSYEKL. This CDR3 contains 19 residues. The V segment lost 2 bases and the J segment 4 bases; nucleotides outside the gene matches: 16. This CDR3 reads CASSQIYAGGISGNQPQHF. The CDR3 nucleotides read TGCGCCAGCAGCCAAATATATGCAGGGGGCATATCGGGTAATCAGCCCCAGCATTTT.

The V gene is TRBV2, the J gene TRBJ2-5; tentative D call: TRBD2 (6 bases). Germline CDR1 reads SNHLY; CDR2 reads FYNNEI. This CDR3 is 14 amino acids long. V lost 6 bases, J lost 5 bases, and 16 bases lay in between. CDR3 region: CASRSRDLTETQYF. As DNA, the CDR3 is TGTGCCAGCAGGAGTCGGGACTTAACGGAGACCCAGTACTTC.